This T cell receptor beta chain was sequenced for a study of blood T cell repertoires in COVID-19. Overall study: Donors in the United States, Italy and Spain gave samples during acute or convalescent COVID-19.

Authors' processing steps: For nucleated cells, counts were estimated from reference gene primer amplification. The protocol was immunoSEQ multiplex PCR, while the TCRdb copy is restricted to in-frame clones and leaves out a portion. Clone size and the V and J calls come from that table; the DNA yielded D and trimming. The sample has 110,000 or so clones, roughly 85% seen once. Germline loops: CDR1 LGHDT, CDR2 YNNKEL (reference sequence). This CDR3 is 13 amino acids long. Trimming removed 4 bases from V and 3 bases from J, with 10 bases in between. The TCR was taken from a human donor in a cohort sampled during active COVID-19. This chain joins TRBV3-1 (or the pseudogene TRBV3-2) and TRBJ2-7, with D possibly matching TRBD1 (5 bases). The sequenced sample was peripheral blood. CDR3 DNA: TGTGCCAGCAGCCGAAAACAGGACTACGAGCAGTACTTC. The encoded protein is CASSRKQDYEQYF.